This T cell receptor beta chain is drawn from a study of T cell responses to AZD1222 COVID-19 vaccine. Study conclusions and caveats: Spike-specific TCR breadth and depth grew following two AZD1222 doses. Females outnumbered males among donors, who were mostly white British; clonal diversity was possibly underestimated. Nearly half of spike-specific TCRs reportedly target unmutated variant regions.

The protocol was immunoSEQ multiplex PCR, while the TCRdb copy is restricted to in-frame clones and leaves out a portion. Among about 120,000 clones listed, about nine tenths were seen once. Details on this clone: The antigen is undetermined.

V lost 2 bases and J 5 bases, leaving 15 bases between the germline ends. Germline V gives CDR1 LGHNA, CDR2 YSLEER. The CDR3 length is 15 residues. The receptor's source is an adult who received the AZD1222 COVID-19 vaccine. The genes are TRBV4-3 and TRBJ1-1; D gene unclear. Sequenced here: peripheral blood, sampled 28 days after the second AZD1222 dose. This CDR3 reads CASSQSGPRETEAFF. The CDR3 nucleotides read TGCGCCAGCAGCCAATCCGGCCCCCGTGAGACTGAAGCTTTCTTT.